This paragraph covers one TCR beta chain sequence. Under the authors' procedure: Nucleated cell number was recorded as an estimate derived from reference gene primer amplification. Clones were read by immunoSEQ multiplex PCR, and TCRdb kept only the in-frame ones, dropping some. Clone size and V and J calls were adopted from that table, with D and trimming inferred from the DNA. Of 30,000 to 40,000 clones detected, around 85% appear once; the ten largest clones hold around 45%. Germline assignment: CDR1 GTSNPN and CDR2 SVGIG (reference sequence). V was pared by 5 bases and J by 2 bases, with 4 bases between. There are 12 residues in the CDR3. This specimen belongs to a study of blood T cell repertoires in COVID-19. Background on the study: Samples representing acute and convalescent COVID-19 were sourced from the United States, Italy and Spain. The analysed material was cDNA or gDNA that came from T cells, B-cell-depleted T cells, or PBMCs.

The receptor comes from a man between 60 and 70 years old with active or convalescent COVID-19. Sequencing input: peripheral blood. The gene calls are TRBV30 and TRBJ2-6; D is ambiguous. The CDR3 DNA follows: TGTGCCTGGGGCCCTGGGGCCAACGTCCTGACTTTC. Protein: CAWGPGANVLTF.